These 7 T cell receptor beta chains came from one sample sequenced in a study of siplizumab effects on memory and regulatory T cells. Sequencing used immunoSEQ multiplex PCR; TCRdb keeps in-frame clones, though not all of them. Counted here are approximately 100,000 clones, approximately 90% occurring once; the ten biggest clones make up about 0.78%. Sequenced material: Tregs sorted from blood. These receptors were collected from a human donor in good health.

J is TRBJ1-5 and V is TRBV7-2; unclear D gene. Germline CDR1 is SGHTA and CDR2 is FQGNSA. The CDR3 loop spans 14 amino acids. Between the trimmed V and J ends, which lost 0 bases and 6 bases, there was a span of 9 bases. The CDR3 loop is CASSLAVLGQPQHF. The DNA for the CDR3 is TGTGCCAGCAGCTTAGCGGTGTTAGGTCAGCCCCAGCATTTT.

The chain combines TRBV6-6 with TRBJ2-1, with TRBD1 identical over 8 bases. Unmatched junction bases numbered 4, after V lost 2 bases and J lost 4 bases. CDR3 size: 15 residues. Germline values: CDR1 MNHNY, CDR2 SVGAGI (reference sequence). CDR3 sequence (DNA): TGTGCCAGCAGTTACGAGGGACAGGCGTACAATGAGCAGTTCTTC. This codes for CASSYEGQAYNEQFF.

The V and J genes are TRBV5-4 and TRBJ2-1; 8 nucleotides align to TRBD2. The V and J ends lost 0 bases and 10 bases, in that order; junction bases with no gene match: 9. The CDR3 length is 15 residues. The germline CDR1 and CDR2 sequences are SGHNT and YYREEE (reference sequence). The CDR3 nucleotides read TGTGCCAGCAGCTTGGAAGGGACTAGTCTTAGGGAGCAGTTCTTC. Protein product: CASSLEGTSLREQFF. Variable domain in full (rest from reference TRBV5-4 and TRBJ2-1): ETGVTQSPTHLIKTRGQQVTLRCSSQSGHNTVSWYQQALGQGPQFIFQYYREEENGRGNFPPRFSGLQFPNYSSELNVNALELDDSALYLCASSLEGTSLREQFFGPGTRLTVL.

The gene calls are TRBV30 and TRBJ1-5; D unclear. Trimming shortened V by 0 bases and J by 6 bases, and 12 bases separated the two germline ends. Per germline, CDR1 GTSNPN and CDR2 SVGIG (reference sequence). The CDR3 sequence is 14 residues long. CDR3 nucleotide sequence: TGTGCCTGGAGTGTATCCAGGCGAGGTCAGCCCCAGCATTTT. Encoded protein: CAWSVSRRGQPQHF. Full variable domain (missing parts from reference TRBV30 and TRBJ1-5): SQTIHQWPATLVQPVGSPLSLECTVEGTSNPNLYWYRQAAGRGLQLLFYSVGIGQISSEVPQNLSASRPQDRQFILSSKKLLLSDSGFYLCAWSVSRRGQPQHFGDGTRLSIL.

CDR3 protein: CASSPHRNRGPDTQYF. The CDR3 nucleotides read TGTGCCAGCAGTCCGCACAGGAACCGGGGCCCAGATACGCAGTATTTT. V is TRBV27 and J is TRBJ2-3, with D tentatively TRBD1 or TRBD2 (5 bases each). This CDR3 comprises 16 residues. The V gene lost 5 bases and the J gene lost 4 bases, with 19 bases spanning the gap. Germline CDR1 reads MNHEY; CDR2 reads SMNVEV (reference sequence).

The rearrangement joins TRBV18 to TRBJ1-4; D ambiguous. The CDR3 loop spans 16 amino acids. Germline CDR1 is KGHSH and CDR2 is LQKENI. Trimming removed 2 bases from V and 6 bases from J, with 16 bases in between. DNA for the CDR3: TGTGCCAGCTCACCAGTCGCCGGGCTCGGGGATGAAAAACTGTTTTTT. Translated: CASSPVAGLGDEKLFF.

The chain links TRBV19 to TRBJ2-5; TRBD2 matches at 11 bases. Germline V gives CDR1 LNHDA, CDR2 SQIVND (reference sequence). The junction had 3 bases not matched to a gene; V was cut back by 6 bases and J by 3 bases. The CDR3 extends over 14 amino acids. The DNA for the CDR3 is TGTGCCAGTAGGGGACTAGCGGTCGAAGAGACCCAGTACTTC. It yields the protein CASRGLAVEETQYF. Complete variable domain (other parts from reference TRBV19 and TRBJ2-5): DGGITQSPKYLFRKEGQNVTLSCEQNLNHDAMYWYRQDPGQGLRLIYYSQIVNDFQKGDIAEGYSVSREKKESFPLTVTSAQKNPTAFYLCASRGLAVEETQYFGPGTRLLVL.